Shown below are 5 T cell receptor beta chains from a single sample sequenced in a study of cytomegalovirus exposure and HLA in healthy donors. Primers: 60 Vbeta forward and 13 Jbeta reverse. TCRdb keeps only in-frame clones here, not all; method: immunoSEQ multiplex PCR. The sample lists some 130,000 clones, just under 90% occurring once. Sample: PBMCs. These TCRs come from a woman aged 30 to 39 in good health and CMV-seronegative.

The chain uses TRBV28 and TRBJ2-1; 7 bases map to TRBD2. The CDR3 has 14 residues. CDR1 MDHEN and CDR2 SYDVKM come from the germline V gene. After removal of 4 bases from V and 8 bases from J, the junction contained 8 bases not matched to a gene. The CDR3, as DNA: TGTGCCAGCAGTTCCCGACTAGCTGGGGATGAGCAGTTCTTC. Encoded protein: CASSSRLAGDEQFF.

This clone has a handful of counts. The chain carries TRBV6-5 and TRBJ2-2, with TRBD2 identical over 9 bases. The junction had 2 bases not matched to a gene; V was cut back by 6 bases and J by 0 bases. Germline-derived CDR1 and CDR2 are MNHEY and SVGAGI. The CDR3 extends over 15 amino acids. This CDR3 is CASSRLAANTGELFF. The CDR3 region has the DNA TGTGCCAGCAGCAGACTAGCGGCGAACACCGGGGAGCTGTTTTTT.

This clone was detected a few times. V gene TRBV5-1 combines with J gene TRBJ1-3; D is unresolved. This CDR3 region has 13 residues. The germline CDR1 and CDR2 sequences are SGHRS and YFSETQ. V was clipped by 7 bases and J by 4 bases, with 12 bases between them. CDR3 nucleotides: TGCGCCAGCGCGGAGGGAGAAGGAAACACCATATATTTT. Amino acids: CASAEGEGNTIYF. Filled out from reference TRBV5-1 and TRBJ1-3, the complete variable domain reads KAGVTQTPRYLIKTRGQQVTLSCSPISGHRSVSWYQQTPGQGLQFLFEYFSETQRNKGNFPGRFSGRQFSNSRSEMNVSTLELGDSALYLCASAEGEGNTIYFGEGSWLTVV.

V gene TRBV11-1 combines with J gene TRBJ2-5; 7 positions match TRBD2. J lost 2 bases, V lost 2 bases, and 5 bases had no gene match. Germline V CDR1 and CDR2: SGHAT, FQDESV (reference sequence). The CDR3 has 15 amino acids. Here the CDR3 DNA reads TGTGCCAGCAGCTTAACCTCTAGCGGACAAGAGACCCAGTACTTC. It is translated as CASSLTSSGQETQYF.

The chain is built from TRBV28 and TRBJ2-5; 7 bases are shared with TRBD1. The trim removed 3 bases at V and 0 bases at J, leaving 7 bases unmatched. The CDR3 totals 16 residues. Germline CDR1 reads MDHEN; CDR2 reads SYDVKM. The CDR3 DNA reads as TGTGCCAGCAGTTTCCCCGGGACAGAGTACCAAGAGACCCAGTACTTC. This translates into CASSFPGTEYQETQYF.